Each of the 12 T cell receptor beta chains below was sequenced from the same sample in a study of shared clonotypes between healthy human individuals. Libraries were prepared by immunoSEQ multiplex PCR; TCRdb keeps only in-frame clonotypes and omits some of them. The sample includes about 700,000 clones, around 72% of them seen just once. Sequencing used memory CD4+ T cells sorted from blood. Subset meaning: CD45RA-negative fraction. Receptors were obtained from a woman in her 30s in good health.

The V and J genes are TRBV27 and TRBJ1-2; a weak D match, TRBD1 (5 bases). CDR1 and CDR2 from the germline V gene are MNHEY and SMNVEV (reference sequence). This CDR3 has 15 residues. Trimming cost V 6 bases and J 0 bases, with 14 bases left between them. The CDR3 protein is CASSHLGGANYGYTF. DNA of the CDR3: TGTGCCAGCAGCCACCTCGGGGGGGCTAACTATGGCTACACCTTC.

The rearrangement links TRBV6-6 to TRBJ2-3; perhaps TRBD2 as D (5 bases). The V gene lost 7 bases and the J gene lost 4 bases, with 18 bases spanning the gap. This CDR3 has 15 amino acids. Germline loops: CDR1 MNHNY, CDR2 SVGAGI (reference sequence). The CDR3 protein is CASTSDGRVADTQYF. The CDR3 nucleotides are TGTGCCAGCACCTCGGACGGGCGGGTCGCAGATACGCAGTATTTT.

V usage is TRBV9 and J usage is TRBJ2-1, with 8 bases lining up with TRBD2. This CDR3 contains 14 residues. The germline V gene has CDR1 SGDLS and CDR2 YYNGEE. V lost 3 bases and J lost 10; bases outside the gene matches: 9. CDR3 protein: CASSAQRAGAEQFF. The CDR3 coding sequence is TGTGCCAGCAGCGCTCAGCGAGCGGGAGCCGAGCAGTTCTTC.

The chain carries TRBV6-1 and TRBJ1-4; maybe TRBD1 (5 bases). Trimming took 10 bases from V and 4 from J, leaving 10 bases between them. Germline-derived CDR1 and CDR2 are MNHNS and SASEGT. This CDR3 region has 12 residues. The CDR3 is CATGTYNEKLFF. CDR3 DNA: TGTGCCACCGGGACTTATAATGAAAAACTGTTTTTT.

The J gene is TRBJ1-5, the V gene TRBV28, with a weak D call TRBD1 (6 bases). CDR1 MDHEN and CDR2 SYDVKM come from the germline V gene. Trimming left V 6 bases short and J 2 bases short, with 11 bases between. The CDR3 is 14 amino acids. CDR3 loop: CASRNRVGNQPQHF. CDR3 nucleotides: TGTGCCAGCAGAAACAGGGTTGGCAATCAGCCCCAGCATTTT. Variable domain in full (rest from reference TRBV28 and TRBJ1-5): DVKVTQSSRYLVKRTGEKVFLECVQDMDHENMFWYRQDPGLGLRLIYFSYDVKMKEKGDIPEGYSVSREKKERFSLILESASTNQTSMYLCASRNRVGNQPQHFGDGTRLSIL.

This CDR3 reads CASSSRGLGYEQYF. DNA for the CDR3: TGTGCCAGCAGCTCGAGGGGGTTGGGCTACGAGCAGTACTTC. This sequence joins TRBV13 and TRBJ2-7; TRBD1 is a possible D gene (6 bases). Germline-derived CDR1 and CDR2 are PRHDT and FYEKMQ (reference sequence). Trimming pared 4 bases from V and 3 bases from J, leaving 13 bases between. This CDR3 comprises 14 residues.

The J gene is TRBJ1-2, the V gene TRBV4-1; D not certain. Trimming took off 1 base at V and 4 bases at J, with 13 bases between the two ends. Germline V gives CDR1 MGHRA, CDR2 YSYEKL. The CDR3 loop spans 15 amino acids. In DNA, the CDR3 is TGCGCCAGCAGCCAAGGGCTACGTGAGGCCTATGGCTACACCTTC. The encoded protein is CASSQGLREAYGYTF.

This chain uses TRBV4-1 with TRBJ1-1, with TRBD1 as a possible D gene (5 bases). From germline, CDR1 is MGHRA and CDR2 YSYEKL. V lost 4 bases and J lost 6, with 9 bases in between. The CDR3 contains 12 residues. The CDR3 is CASSRPGPEAFF. The CDR3 DNA reads TGCGCCAGCAGCCGCCCGGGACCTGAAGCTTTCTTT.

CDR3 protein: CASSEYSGGSEAFF. The CDR3 bases are TGTGCCAGCAGTGAATATTCAGGGGGCAGTGAAGCTTTCTTT. This rearrangement joins TRBV25-1 to TRBJ1-1, with 8 bases lining up with TRBD1. Trimming removed 0 bases from V and 7 bases from J; junction bases left unmatched: 4. The length of the CDR3 is 14 residues. Per germline, CDR1 MGHDK and CDR2 SYGVNS.

This clone was detected a few times. The J gene is TRBJ2-6, the V gene TRBV9; D is undetermined. Trimming took 4 bases from V and 1 from J, leaving 6 bases between them. Germline V gives CDR1 SGDLS, CDR2 YYNGEE. The CDR3 is made up of 14 amino acids. The CDR3 loop is CASSFSSGANVLTF. CDR3 DNA sequence: TGTGCCAGCAGCTTCTCTTCTGGGGCCAACGTCCTGACTTTC.

This chain links TRBV28 with TRBJ1-3; 8 positions agree with TRBD1. The V gene end was trimmed by 5 bases and the J gene end by 4 bases; junction bases not matched to a gene: 4. The CDR3 length is 14 residues. Per the germline V gene, CDR1 is MDHEN and CDR2 is SYDVKM. The CDR3 region has the DNA TGTGCCAGCAGTGCGGGGGACAGGGGAAACACCATATATTTT. This gives the protein CASSAGDRGNTIYF.

The J gene is TRBJ2-7, the V gene TRBV29-1, with a weak D call TRBD2 (6 bases). In germline, CDR1 is SQVTM, CDR2 ANQGSEA. This CDR3 has 13 amino acids. Here the CDR3 reads CRDPGLSSYEQYF. CDR3 DNA: TGCAGGGATCCGGGACTGAGCTCCTACGAGCAGTACTTC.